This TCR beta chain was sequenced in a study of T cells after yellow fever vaccination. This CDR3 contains 14 residues. Germline V gene lookup returns CDR1 SGHVS and CDR2 FNYEAQ. Trimming took 5 bases from V and 1 from J, leaving 11 bases between them. This clonotype appeared a few times. A single record per CDR3 protein comes from TCRdb applying MiXCR to the 5' RACE reads. The sample yields some 560,000 distinct CDR3 sequences, roughly a sixth seen once. The sequence was collected from a young man who received the YFV17D yellow fever vaccine. V gene TRBV7-6 combines with J gene TRBJ1-2; no definite D call. Material: PBMCs, obtained less than 6 days after the first yellow fever vaccination. The CDR3 here is CASSRGGFNYGYTF. In DNA form, the CDR3 reads TGTGCCAGCAGCCGCGGCGGTTTTAACTATGGCTACACCTTC.